The clone carrying this T cell receptor beta chain came up once. The entry originates in a study of blood T cell repertoires in COVID-19. For the study at large: Samples of COVID-19 (acute and convalescent) were obtained from the United States, Italy and Spain. From T cells, B-cell-depleted T cells, or PBMCs came the material, which was cDNA or gDNA.

Original methodology: Reference gene primer amplification gave nucleated cell count estimates. Clones were read by immunoSEQ multiplex PCR, and TCRdb kept only the in-frame ones, dropping some. V, J and clone size derive from that table, while D and trimming were established from the DNA sequence. The sample consists of roughly 230,000 clones, 84% of them appearing once. The sequenced sample consisted of peripheral blood. This receptor was identified in a man in his fifties with acute or convalescent COVID-19.

The CDR3: CASSYTGQGPYEQYF. CDR3 bases: TGCGCCAGCAGCTACACGGGACAGGGGCCCTACGAGCAGTACTTC. The chain has TRBV5-1 and TRBJ2-7; 10 bases agree with TRBD1. Per germline, CDR1 SGHRS and CDR2 YFSETQ. V lost 3 bases, J lost 2 bases, and 5 bases stayed unmatched. The CDR3 is 15 residues long.